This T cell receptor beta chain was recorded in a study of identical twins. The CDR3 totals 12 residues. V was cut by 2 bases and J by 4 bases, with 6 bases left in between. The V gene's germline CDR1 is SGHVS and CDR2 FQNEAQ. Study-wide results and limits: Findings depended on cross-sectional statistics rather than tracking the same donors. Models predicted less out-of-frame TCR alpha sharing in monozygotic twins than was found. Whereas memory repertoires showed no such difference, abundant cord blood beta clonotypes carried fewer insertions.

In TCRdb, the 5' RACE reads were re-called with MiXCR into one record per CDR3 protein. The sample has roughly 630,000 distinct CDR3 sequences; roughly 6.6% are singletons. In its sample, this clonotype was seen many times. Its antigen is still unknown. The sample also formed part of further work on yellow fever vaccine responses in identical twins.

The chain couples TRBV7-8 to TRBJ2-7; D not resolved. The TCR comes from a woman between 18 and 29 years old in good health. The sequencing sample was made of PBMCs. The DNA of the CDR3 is TGTGCCAGCAGCTTACCCGGTTACGAGCAGTACTTC. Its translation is CASSLPGYEQYF.